The clone carrying this T cell receptor beta chain appeared many times. The V gene lost 10 bases and the J gene lost 0 bases, with 12 bases spanning the gap. Germline-derived CDR1 and CDR2 are WNHNN and SYGVQD (reference sequence). This CDR3 spans 13 amino acids. Unique molecular identifiers were attached to individual cDNA molecules during library preparation. TCRdb recomputed calls from the RACE reads with MiXCR, one row per CDR3 protein. The sample has about 87,000 distinct CDR3 sequences, 9.6% seen once. This entry comes from a study of human T cells and chemical hapten exposure. Time point indicated: pre-sensitization, week 0. Specified treatment: therapeutic diphenylcyclopropenone sensitization with weekly scalp DPC. Those who donated were patients with alopecia, 18 to 70 years of age, and suitable for DPC. RNA extraction used unfractionated whole blood as the source of total RNA.

The sample consisted of whole blood, taken in connection with sensitization to the hapten diphenylcyclopropenone (DPC). The TCR was taken from a woman aged 40 to 55 with alopecia areata. Some clones in this sample may be carry-over from other donors' samples. The genes are TRBV10-1 and TRBJ1-2; no clear D gene. The CDR3 sequence: CATGRMPNYGYTF. The CDR3 bases are TGCGCCACCGGACGGATGCCTAACTATGGCTACACCTTC.